The entry below describes one T cell receptor beta chain. As yet, its antigen is unknown. The source of the sample is a study of CD8+CD57+ T cells in acquired aplastic anemia. Looking at the study overall: Each DNA sample taken from sorted CD4+ and CD8+ cells came to around 3.4 ug on average.

By flow cytometry, patients selected for sequencing had shown an expansion of CD8+CD57+ cells. Broader study findings: With respect to CD8+ Simpson's diversity, patients and controls did not differ significantly.

Germline V gene sequence: CDR1 SQVTM, CDR2 ANQGSEA. Trimming pared 6 bases from V and 6 bases from J, leaving 21 bases between. The CDR3 is 14 amino acids. Genomic DNA, serving as template, underwent TCR beta VDJ and CDR3 profiling. TCRdb fed the reads into MiXCR, producing one record per CDR3 protein. The sample has around 180,000 distinct CDR3 sequences; less than 50% are singletons. Sequencing used sorted CD4+, CD8+, or CD8+CD57+ T cells (not recorded which) from PBMCs. This chain uses TRBV29-1 with TRBJ2-7, with D perhaps TRBD2 (7 bases). The source is a human donor with aplastic anemia. CDR3 region: CSVVWGGAPVEQYF. The CDR3 DNA is TGCAGCGTGGTTTGGGGGGGCGCCCCGGTCGAGCAGTACTTC.